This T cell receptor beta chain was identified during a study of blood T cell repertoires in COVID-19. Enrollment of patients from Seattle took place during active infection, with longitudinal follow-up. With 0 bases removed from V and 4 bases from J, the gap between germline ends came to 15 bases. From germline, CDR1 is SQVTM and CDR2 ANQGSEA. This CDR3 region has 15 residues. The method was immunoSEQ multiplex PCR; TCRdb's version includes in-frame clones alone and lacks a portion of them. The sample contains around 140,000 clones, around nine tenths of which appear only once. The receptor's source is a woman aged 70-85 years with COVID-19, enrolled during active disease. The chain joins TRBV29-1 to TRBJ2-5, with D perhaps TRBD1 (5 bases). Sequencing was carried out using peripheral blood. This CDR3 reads CSVEDRQGKVETQYF. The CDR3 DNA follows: TGCAGCGTTGAAGATCGGCAGGGAAAGGTAGAGACCCAGTACTTC.